The source of this T cell receptor beta chain is a study of cytomegalovirus exposure and HLA in healthy donors. Germline V gene lookup returns CDR1 MDHEN and CDR2 SYDVKM. Unmatched junction bases numbered 3, after V lost 1 base and J lost 10 bases. The CDR3 length is 13 residues. PCR used 60 Vbeta primers and 13 Jbeta primers. Assay: immunoSEQ multiplex PCR; the TCRdb copy retains only in-frame clones and omits some. Of around 67,000 clones listed, around 72% are singletons. The clonotype comes from a woman aged 25 to 39 in good health and CMV-seropositive. The source material was PBMCs. The chain recombines TRBV28 with TRBJ2-2, with 7 bases identical to TRBD1. CDR3 residues: CASSLYDRVELFF. The CDR3 DNA is TGTGCCAGCAGTTTATATGACAGGGTGGAGCTGTTTTTT. Full variable domain (rest looked up from reference TRBV28 and TRBJ2-2): DVKVTQSSRYLVKRTGEKVFLECVQDMDHENMFWYRQDPGLGLRLIYFSYDVKMKEKGDIPEGYSVSREKKERFSLILESASTNQTSMYLCASSLYDRVELFFGEGSRLTVL.